This T cell receptor beta chain was profiled in a study of response to subunit inactivated influenza vaccine. Notes on the study in general: Only a handful of new T cells, the authors suggested, are recruited with each seasonal influenza vaccination.

In TCRdb, the RT-PCR reads were re-called with MiXCR into one record per CDR3 protein. This sample has under 750,000 distinct CDR3 sequences; approximately 10% occur once, and the top ten carry more than 8.5%. There are a few counts of this clonotype. Its antigen is as yet unknown. This CDR3 has 14 amino acids. V lost 1 base to trimming and J lost 4 bases, with 10 bases between them. CDR1 SEHNR and CDR2 FQNEAQ come from the germline V gene (reference sequence). Specimen: PBMCs from blood, collected on the day of vaccination. This chain connects TRBV7-9 to TRBJ1-2; D gene uncertain. This receptor was taken from a man aged 45-60 years who received an inactivated influenza vaccine. In DNA, the CDR3 is TGTGCCAGCAGCTTAGGAGAGGGTTTCTATGGCTACACCTTC. Translated: CASSLGEGFYGYTF.